Sequencing of this TCR beta chain was carried out in a study of T cells in Graves' hyperthyroidism and ophthalmopathy. The study, taken as a whole, reports: Most clonotypes expanded in the thyroid (above 0.001) were also present in blood.

The germline V gene encodes CDR1 SEHNR and CDR2 FQNEAQ (reference sequence). The CDR3 spans 15 residues. V lost 5 bases to trimming and J lost 4 bases, with 17 bases between them. Researchers amplified the TCR beta CDR3 regions from RNA transcripts. Researchers ran a first-round RT-PCR on the TCR CDR3 using the HTBI primer set. TCRdb passed the multiplex PCR reads through MiXCR, listing each CDR3 protein once. This table holds some 760,000 distinct CDR3 sequences, around 15% found once. Investigators excluded patients with uncontrolled infection, other autoimmune disease, pregnancy or lactation. This clonotype was recorded at least ten times. As yet, its antigen is unknown.

The sample comprised blood. The chain joins TRBV7-9 to TRBJ1-1; no firm D call. This TCR derives from a woman aged 18-35 years with Graves' hyperthyroidism. The CDR3 DNA is TGTGCCAGCAGCCCGCCCGTCCCGACGGGCACTGAAGCTTTCTTT. It encodes CASSPPVPTGTEAFF.